This T cell receptor beta chain was sequenced in a study of blood T cell repertoires in COVID-19. Study as a whole: Collection of acute and convalescent COVID-19 samples took place in the United States, Italy and Spain. T cells, B-cell-depleted T cells, or PBMCs provided the cDNA or gDNA that served as material.

Source study methods: Estimated nucleated cell counts came from reference gene primer amplification. Here immunoSEQ multiplex PCR was the method, and the copy in TCRdb shows in-frame clones only, minus some. Clonal size and the V and J genes are those of that table, whereas D and trimming came from the DNA. Here the sample spans under 65,000 clones, roughly nine tenths being singletons. Germline V gene sequence: CDR1 KGHDR, CDR2 SFDVKD. Germline trimming cut 4 bases from V and 1 base from J; bases unmatched to any gene: 8. The CDR3 spans 17 residues. Sequencing input: peripheral blood. The clonotype originates from a man older than 75 in a cohort sampled during active COVID-19. This chain uses TRBV24-1 with TRBJ2-1, with 8 nucleotides matching TRBD2. DNA for the CDR3: TGTGCCACCAGTGACGCCCATAGCGGGGCTTCCTACAATGAGCAGTTCTTC. Amino acid sequence: CATSDAHSGASYNEQFF.